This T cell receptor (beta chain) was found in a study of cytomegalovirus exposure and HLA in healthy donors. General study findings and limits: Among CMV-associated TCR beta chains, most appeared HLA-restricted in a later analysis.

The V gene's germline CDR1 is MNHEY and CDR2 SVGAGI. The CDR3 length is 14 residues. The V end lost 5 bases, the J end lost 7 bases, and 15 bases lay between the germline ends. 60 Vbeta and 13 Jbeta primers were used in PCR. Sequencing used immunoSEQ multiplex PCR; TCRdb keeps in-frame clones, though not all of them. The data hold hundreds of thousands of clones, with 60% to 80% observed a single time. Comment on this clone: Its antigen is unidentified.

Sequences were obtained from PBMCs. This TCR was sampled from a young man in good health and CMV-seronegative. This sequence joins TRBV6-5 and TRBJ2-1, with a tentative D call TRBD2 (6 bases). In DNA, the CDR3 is TGTGCCAGCAGTACCTTTGGGGGGAGGAATGAGCAGTTCTTC. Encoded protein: CASSTFGGRNEQFF.